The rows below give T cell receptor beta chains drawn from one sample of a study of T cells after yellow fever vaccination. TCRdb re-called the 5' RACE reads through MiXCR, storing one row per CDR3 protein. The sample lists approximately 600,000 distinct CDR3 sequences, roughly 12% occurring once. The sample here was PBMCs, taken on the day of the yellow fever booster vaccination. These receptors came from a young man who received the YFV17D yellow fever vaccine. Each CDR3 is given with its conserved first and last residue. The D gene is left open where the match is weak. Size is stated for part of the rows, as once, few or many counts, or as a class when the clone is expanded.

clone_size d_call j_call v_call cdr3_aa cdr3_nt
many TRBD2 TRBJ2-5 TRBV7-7 CASSSLAGGFQETQYF TGTGCCAGCAGCTCCTTAGCGGGAGGATTCCAAGAGACCCAGTACTTC
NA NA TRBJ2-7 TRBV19 CASSGITYEQYF TGTGCCAGTTCGGGCATAACCTACGAGCAGTACTTC
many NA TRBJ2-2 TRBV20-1 CSARDLARGAGELFF TGCAGTGCTAGAGATCTAGCAAGAGGGGCCGGGGAGCTGTTTTTT
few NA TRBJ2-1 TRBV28 CASNNRGGPFYNEQFF TGTGCCAGCAATAACAGGGGGGGTCCTTTTTACAATGAGCAGTTCTTC
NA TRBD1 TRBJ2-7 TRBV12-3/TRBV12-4 CASTGTGVQYEQYF TGTGCCAGCACCGGGACAGGGGTCCAGTACGAGCAGTACTTC
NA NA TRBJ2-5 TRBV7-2 CASSPGAVPVTQYF TGTGCCAGCAGCCCGGGGGCGGTCCCGGTGACCCAGTACTTC
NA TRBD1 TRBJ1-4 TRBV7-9 CASSGQFATNEKLFF TGTGCCAGCTCGGGACAGTTCGCAACTAATGAAAAACTGTTTTTT
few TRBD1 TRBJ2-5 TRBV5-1 CASSDGQGGRETQYF TGCGCCAGCAGCGACGGACAGGGGGGGCGAGAGACCCAGTACTTC
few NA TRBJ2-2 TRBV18 CASSPPNREIRVGELFF TGTGCCAGCTCACCACCGAACCGGGAGATCAGGGTCGGGGAGCTGTTTTTT
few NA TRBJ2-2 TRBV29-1 CSVIRTGTSTGELFF TGCAGCGTCATTCGAACCGGGACCTCCACCGGGGAGCTGTTTTTT
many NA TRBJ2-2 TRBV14 CASSPQNTGELFF TGTGCCAGCAGCCCGCAGAACACCGGGGAGCTGTTTTTT
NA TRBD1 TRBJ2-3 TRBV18 CASSNNGQGMGTQYF TGTGCCAGCTCAAATAATGGACAGGGCATGGGTACGCAGTATTTT
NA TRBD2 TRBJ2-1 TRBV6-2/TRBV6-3 CASSLNTGTSVNEQFF TGTGCCAGCAGTCTTAATACCGGGACTAGCGTTAATGAGCAGTTCTTC
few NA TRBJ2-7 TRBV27 CASSLRGDAYEQYF TGTGCCAGCAGTTTACGAGGGGATGCCTACGAGCAGTACTTC
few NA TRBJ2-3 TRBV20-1 CSGRPARGTDTQYF TGCAGTGGACGCCCAGCTCGCGGCACAGATACGCAGTATTTT
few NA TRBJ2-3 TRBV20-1 CSALPNGGDTQYF TGCAGTGCATTGCCCAACGGCGGAGATACGCAGTATTTT
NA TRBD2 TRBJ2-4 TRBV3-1 CASSQGGGRGYKNIQYF TGTGCCAGCAGCCAAGGGGGCGGGAGGGGTTACAAAAACATTCAGTACTTC
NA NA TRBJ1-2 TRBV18 CASSPGAARGYTF TGTGCCAGCTCACCCGGGGCAGCGCGAGGCTACACCTTC
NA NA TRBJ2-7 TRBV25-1 CASSAVYEQYF TGTGCCAGCAGCGCCGTATACGAGCAGTACTTC
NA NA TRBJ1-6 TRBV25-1 CASSSDRRSPLHF TGTGCCAGCAGTTCGGACAGACGGTCACCCCTCCACTTT
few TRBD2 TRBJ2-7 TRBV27 CASSLSGLAGGNEQYF TGTGCCAGCAGTTTATCCGGACTAGCGGGAGGGAACGAGCAGTACTTC
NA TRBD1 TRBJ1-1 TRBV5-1 CASSFGTGNMNTEAFF TGCGCCAGCAGCTTTGGGACAGGGAATATGAACACTGAAGCTTTCTTT
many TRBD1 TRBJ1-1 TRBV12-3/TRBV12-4 CASSFGDRGGTEAFF TGTGCCAGCAGTTTTGGTGACAGGGGAGGCACTGAAGCTTTCTTT
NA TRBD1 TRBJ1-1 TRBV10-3 CAITRTGFGSEAFF TGTGCCATCACAAGGACAGGGTTCGGGTCTGAAGCTTTCTTT
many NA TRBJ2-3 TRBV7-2 CASSRRTDTQYF TGTGCCAGCAGCCGACGGACAGATACGCAGTATTTT
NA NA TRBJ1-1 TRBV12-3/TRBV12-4 CASPPGRRIGFF TGTGCCAGCCCTCCGGGACGACGTATCGGTTTCTTT
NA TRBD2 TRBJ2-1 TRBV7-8 CASSSRTSGSPLIVEQFF TGTGCCAGCAGCTCACGGACTAGCGGGAGTCCCCTAATCGTTGAGCAGTTCTTC
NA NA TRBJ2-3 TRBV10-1 CASSEWEPGDTQYF TGCGCCAGCAGTGAGTGGGAACCGGGAGATACGCAGTATTTT
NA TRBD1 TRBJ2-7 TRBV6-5 CASSYTGQGADEQYF TGTGCCAGCAGTTACACGGGACAGGGGGCTGACGAGCAGTACTTC
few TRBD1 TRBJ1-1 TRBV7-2 CASSRPGTGANTEAFF TGTGCCAGCAGCCGTCCCGGGACAGGAGCGAACACTGAAGCTTTCTTT
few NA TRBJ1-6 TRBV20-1 CSARPGNNSPLHF TGCAGTGCTAGACCGGGGAACAATTCACCCCTCCACTTT
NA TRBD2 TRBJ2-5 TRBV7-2 CASSLGLLAVQETQYF TGTGCCAGCAGCTTAGGGTTGCTAGCGGTACAAGAGACCCAGTACTTC
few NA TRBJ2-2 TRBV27 CASTLRAQGGGELFF TGTGCCAGCACCCTCCGGGCCCAGGGGGGCGGGGAGCTGTTTTTT